The clone carrying this T cell receptor (beta chain) was observed a handful of times. Its matching antigen is unknown. These data belong to a study of beta chain features in type 1 diabetes. The study, taken as a whole, reports: Significant though moderate, a shortening of TCRB CDR3s appeared in all four CD4+ subsets of Type 1 diabetes patients.

The V end lost 7 bases, the J end lost 8 bases, and 23 bases lay between the germline ends. The CDR3 is made up of 16 amino acids. Per the germline V gene, CDR1 is SNHLY and CDR2 is FYNNEI. The whole isolated RNA underwent reverse transcription, so sequencing captured expressed TCRB transcripts. Assay used: immunoSEQ multiplex PCR; TCRdb lists only in-frame clones, some missing. Here the sample spans about 650,000 clones, about an eighth being singletons. The material sequenced was naive CD4+ T cells from blood. The source is a man between 25 and 39 years old with type 1 diabetes. This rearrangement joins TRBV2 to TRBJ1-4; a weak D match, TRBD1 (5 bases). In DNA form, the CDR3 reads TGTGCCAGCAAGCCAGGGTCCTGGTCCGCGAGAGAAAAACTGTTTTTT. Its translation is CASKPGSWSAREKLFF.